The 2 T cell receptor beta chains presented below share a single source sample, sequenced in a study of T cells after yellow fever vaccination. TCRdb redid the calling of the 5' RACE reads with MiXCR, one entry per CDR3 protein. Of approximately 330,000 distinct CDR3 sequences listed, around 12% are singletons. Sequencing used CD4+ T cells sorted from PBMCs, obtained 15 days after the yellow fever booster vaccination. All receptors come from a man younger than 35 who received the YFV17D yellow fever vaccine.

The gene calls are TRBV6-5 and TRBJ1-2; TRBD1 might be the D (5 bases). The CDR3 has 14 amino acids. The germline V gene has CDR1 MNHEY and CDR2 SVGAGI. With 6 bases removed from V and 7 bases from J, the gap between germline ends came to 18 bases. CDR3 DNA sequence: TGTGCCAGCAGGGCCACGGGACCCCCTGGTGGCTACACCTTC. It encodes CASRATGPPGGYTF.

Many counts were recorded for this clonotype. The V and J genes are TRBV9 and TRBJ1-1, with TRBD1 matching over 8 bases. The CDR3 is 15 residues long. The V segment lost 1 base and the J segment 2 bases; nucleotides outside the gene matches: 4. Germline CDR1 and CDR2: SGDLS and YYNGEE. CDR3 loop: CASSVSTGGNTEAFF. The CDR3 DNA sequence: TGTGCCAGCAGCGTAAGCACAGGGGGAAACACTGAAGCTTTCTTT.